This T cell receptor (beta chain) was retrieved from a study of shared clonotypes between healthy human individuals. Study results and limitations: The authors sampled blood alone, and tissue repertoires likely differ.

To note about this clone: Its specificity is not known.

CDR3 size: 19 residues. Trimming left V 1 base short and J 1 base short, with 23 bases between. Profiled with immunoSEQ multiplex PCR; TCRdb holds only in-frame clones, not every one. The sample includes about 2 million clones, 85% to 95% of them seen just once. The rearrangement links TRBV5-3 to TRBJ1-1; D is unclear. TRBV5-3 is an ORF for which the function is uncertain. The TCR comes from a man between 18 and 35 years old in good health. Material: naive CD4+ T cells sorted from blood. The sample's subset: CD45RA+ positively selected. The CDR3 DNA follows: TGTGCCAGAAGCTTGCTGGGAGGGCAGCATAGAATTCCGAACACTGAAGCTTTCTTT. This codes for CARSLLGGQHRIPNTEAFF.